These 10 T cell receptor beta chains originate from one sample sequenced in a study of cytomegalovirus exposure and HLA in healthy donors. Primers included in the PCR were 60 Vbeta and 13 Jbeta primers. Libraries were prepared by immunoSEQ multiplex PCR; TCRdb keeps only in-frame clonotypes and omits some of them. The table has roughly 150,000 clones, around 82% seen once. The material sequenced was PBMCs. The origin of the receptors is a woman in her fifties or sixties in good health and CMV-seropositive.

This rearrangement joins TRBV10-2 to TRBJ2-7; perhaps TRBD1 as D (5 bases). The CDR3 totals 15 residues. CDR1 is WSHSY and CDR2 is SAAADI in the germline V gene. The V and J ends lost 6 bases and 2 bases respectively, with 17 bases between them. CDR3 sequence (DNA): TGCGCCAGCAGCCTCGAAACTACAGGCCCCTACGAGCAGTACTTC. This gives the protein CASSLETTGPYEQYF.

The rearrangement uses TRBV7-9 and TRBJ2-1; the D gene is possibly TRBD2 (6 bases). Per the germline V gene, CDR1 is SEHNR and CDR2 is FQNEAQ (reference sequence). V shed 6 bases and J shed 10 bases, with 16 bases lying between them. The CDR3 extends over 13 amino acids. The CDR3 bases are TGTGCCAGCAGAAATAATGCGGGAATCGAGCAGTTCTTC. Translating gives CASRNNAGIEQFF.

The rearrangement joins TRBV5-1 to TRBJ1-1, with 7 bases identical to TRBD1. The CDR3 spans 14 residues. The trim removed 0 bases at V and 5 bases at J, leaving 4 bases unmatched. In germline, CDR1 is SGHRS, CDR2 YFSETQ. CDR3 protein: CASSLGETGTEAFF. CDR3 bases: TGCGCCAGCAGCTTGGGGGAGACAGGGACTGAAGCTTTCTTT.

The chain joins TRBV7-9 to TRBJ1-5; no reliable D call. The CDR3 length is 15 residues. From germline, CDR1 is SEHNR and CDR2 FQNEAQ (reference sequence). V dropped 8 bases and J dropped 0 bases, with 14 bases sitting between them. The chain's CDR3 is CASALGDNSNQPQHF. CDR3 coding DNA: TGTGCCAGCGCGTTAGGAGATAATAGCAATCAGCCCCAGCATTTT.

The chain employs TRBV7-2 and TRBJ1-2, with 7 nucleotides matching TRBD1. CDR1 SGHTA and CDR2 FQGNSA come from the germline V gene. This CDR3 has 14 amino acids. Trimming took 1 base from V and 8 from J; bases not matched to a gene: 7. In nucleotides, the CDR3 is TGTGCCAGCAGCTTAGGACAGGGCGTCGTGGGCTACACCTTC. The encoded protein is CASSLGQGVVGYTF.

The gene calls are TRBV6-6 and TRBJ2-1, with a weak D call TRBD2 (5 bases). This CDR3 region has 16 residues. Germline V gene data show CDR1 as MNHNY and CDR2 as SVGAGI (reference sequence). V was trimmed by 2 bases and J by 9 bases, leaving 20 bases between them. The CDR3: CASSYRRRTARAEQFF. DNA of the CDR3: TGTGCCAGCAGTTACAGGCGGAGGACGGCTAGGGCTGAGCAGTTCTTC.

This chain links TRBV7-9 with TRBJ1-5; D is unresolved. Trimming shortened V by 3 bases and J by 6 bases, and 6 bases separated the two germline ends. Germline V gene data show CDR1 as SEHNR and CDR2 as FQNEAQ (reference sequence). The CDR3 consists of 12 residues. CDR3 coding DNA: TGTGCCAGCAGCTTCGGGAGTCAGCCCCAGCATTTT. Amino acid sequence: CASSFGSQPQHF.

In DNA form, the CDR3 reads TGTGCCAGCAGGGGGGGAGGGGTTAGGGGACCTAAGAGCACAGATACGCAGTATTTT. Its translation is CASRGGGVRGPKSTDTQYF. The V and J genes are TRBV6-4 and TRBJ2-3; 7 bases match TRBD2. This CDR3 spans 19 amino acids. Germline CDR1 is MRHNA and CDR2 is SNTAGT. The J segment lost 0 bases and the V segment lost 6 bases, leaving 18 bases of the junction unmatched.

This clone was picked up one time. The rearrangement links TRBV19 to TRBJ1-5, with 9 bases fitting TRBD1. Unmatched junction bases numbered 7, after V lost 4 bases and J lost 6 bases. From germline, CDR1 is LNHDA and CDR2 SQIVND (reference sequence). The CDR3 extends over 15 amino acids. The CDR3 nucleotides read TGTGCCAGTAGTACCACAGGGGGCCCAACTCAGCCCCAGCATTTT. This sequence encodes CASSTTGGPTQPQHF. The complete variable domain, with remaining parts taken from reference TRBV19 and TRBJ1-5, reads DGGITQSPKYLFRKEGQNVTLSCEQNLNHDAMYWYRQDPGQGLRLIYYSQIVNDFQKGDIAEGYSVSREKKESFPLTVTSAQKNPTAFYLCASSTTGGPTQPQHFGDGTRLSIL.

This chain connects TRBV27 to TRBJ2-1, with a tentative D call TRBD1 (6 bases). Germline CDR1 and CDR2: MNHEY and SMNVEV (reference sequence). Trimming took 7 bases from V and 7 from J, leaving 17 bases between them. The CDR3 spans 14 residues. The CDR3 nucleotides read TGTGCCAGCAAAGTTGTACAGGGTAGGAATGAGCAGTTCTTC. Its translation: CASKVVQGRNEQFF.